The rows below give T cell receptor beta chains drawn from one sample of a study of tumor-infiltrating lymphocytes in primary liver carcinoma. From the multiplex PCR reads, TCRdb called clonotypes with MiXCR, one entry per CDR3 protein. The sample has over 100,000 distinct CDR3 sequences, about two thirds seen once; the top ten hold around 8.1%. Sequenced: tumor-adjacent normal liver tissue. The source is an older woman with primary liver carcinoma and hepatitis B virus infection. CDR3s include the opening cysteine and the closing phenylalanine or tryptophan. Fields, in order: clone size, V gene, CDR3 length, D gene, J gene, CDR3 protein, CDR3 DNA. A D gene is named only where the DNA matches it firmly. Clone size is shown for a subset of rows, as once, few, many or a class of expanded clone.

.	TRBV6-1	15	.	TRBJ2-7	CASSVVGGAAYEQYF	TGTGCCAGCAGTGTAGTTGGGGGGGCGGCCTACGAGCAGTATTTC
.	TRBV28	15	TRBD1	TRBJ2-7	CASSDRDRGVYEQYF	TGTGCCAGCAGTGATCGGGACAGGGGTGTGTACGAGCAGTACTTC
.	TRBV7-8	15	TRBD2	TRBJ2-1	CASGHICGRVNEQFF	TGTGCCAGCGGGCACATCTGCGGGAGGGTCAATGAGCAGTTCTTC
.	TRBV6-5	14	TRBD1	TRBJ2-2	CASSPDREAGEPFF	TGTGCCAGCAGTCCGGACAGGGAGGCCGGGGAGCCGTTCTTT
.	TRBV11-2	14	.	TRBJ2-7	CASSLDGGTYGLYF	TGTGCCAGCAGCTTAGATGGGGGGACCTACGGGCTGTACTTC
.	TRBV11-2	14	.	TRBJ1-2	CARSLDTGNVGYTF	TGTGCCAGGAGCTTAGATACAGGGAACGTAGGCTACACCTTC
once	TRBV11-2	17	.	TRBJ2-7	CASSPLEGRAGNYEQYF	TGTGCCAGCAGCCCCCTAGAGGGCAGGGCGGGGAACTACGAGCAATACTTC
.	TRBV11-3	17	TRBD1	TRBJ2-1	CARSSQGVRTMGNEQFF	TGTGCCCGCAGTTCCCAGGGGGTGCGGACCATGGGCAATGAGCAGTTCTTC
.	TRBV12-3/TRBV12-4	12	.	TRBJ1-1	CASSLAAINAFF	TGTGCCAGCAGTTTAGCGGCAATCAATGCTTTCTTT
.	TRBV11-2	17	TRBD1	TRBJ2-1	CTSSLGPLTGASNEQFF	TGCACCAGCAGCTTAGGGCCCTTGACAGGGGCTAGCAATGAGCAGTTCTTC
.	TRBV11-2	16	TRBD2	TRBJ2-7	CVCSLMIAGAHYEQYF	TGTGTCTGCAGCTTAATGATAGCGGGAGCTCACTACGAGCAGTACTTC
.	TRBV11-2	14	.	TRBJ2-4	CASSFGTRLNIQHF	TGTGCCAGCAGCTTCGGGACAAGGTTAAACATTCAGCACTTC
.	TRBV30	14	TRBD1	TRBJ1-5	CAWGLTGAHHPLHF	TGTGCCTGGGGACTTACAGGGGCCCATCACCCCCTGCATTTT
.	TRBV11-2	14	.	TRBJ1-1	CASSLRRISTEAFF	TGTGCCAGCAGCTTACGTCGTATAAGCACTGAAGCTTTCTTT
.	TRBV11-2	14	TRBD2	TRBJ2-1	CAISPGTSGREQFF	TGTGCCATCAGCCCGGGGACTAGCGGGCGGGAGCAGTTCTTC
.	TRBV7-8	15	.	TRBJ1-6	CTDSVRQGPSSPLHF	TGTACCGACAGCGTTAGGCAGGGTCCGAGTTCACCCCTCCACTTT
.	TRBV11-2	13	.	TRBJ2-2	CASSLHRTWELSF	TGTGCCAGCAGCTTACATAGGACTTGGGAGCTGTCTTTT
.	TRBV6-1	16	TRBD2	TRBJ2-2	CASSPRGTIGNGELFF	TGTGCCAGCAGTCCCCGCGGGACTATCGGTAACGGGGAGCTGTTTTTT
.	TRBV13	17	.	TRBJ1-2	CASNRGAAFGEKYGYTF	TGTGCCAGCAATCGGGGCGCGGCATTCGGGGAGAAGTATGGCTACACCTTC
.	TRBV11-2	16	TRBD1	TRBJ1-1	CASSLGQPVGNTEAFF	TGTGCCAGCAGCTTGGGACAGCCGGTAGGGAACACTGAAGCTTTCTTT
once	TRBV2	13	.	TRBJ2-1	CASSAQKTAPPGF	TGTGCCAGCAGTGCCCAAAAAACAGCCCCGCCGGGCTTC
.	TRBV28	15	TRBD2	TRBJ2-3	CASSLLSRGEDMQCF	TGTGCCAGCAGTTTATTGAGTCGGGGGGAGGATATGCAGTGTTTT
.	TRBV29-1	17	.	TRBJ2-3	CSVGQTPDVSLADTKYF	TGCAGCGTTGGGCAAACTCCGGACGTAAGCCTTGCAGATACGAAGTATTTT
many	TRBV29-1	12	.	TRBJ1-1	CSVWAPNTEAFF	TGCAGCGTCTGGGCCCCGAACACTGAAGCTTTCTTT
.	TRBV6-5	14	TRBD2	TRBJ2-2	CTSSQGLASGELFF	TGTACCAGCAGTCAAGGACTAGCATCCGGGGAGCTGTTTTTT
.	TRBV28	15	TRBD2	TRBJ2-1	CASSSRESLYNEQFF	TGTGCCAGCAGTTCGCGGGAGTCGCTCTACAATGAGCAGTTCTTC
many	TRBV12-3/TRBV12-4	17	.	TRBJ2-1	CASSPRPRSMAYNEQFF	TGTGCCAGCAGTCCGCGCCCGAGAAGTATGGCCTACAATGAGCAGTTCTTC
.	TRBV7-9	15	.	TRBJ1-1	CASSTWGGPNTEAFF	TGTGCCAGCAGCACATGGGGGGGACCGAACACTGAAGCTTTCTTT
few	TRBV7-9	17	TRBD1	TRBJ1-1	CASSLTTGGPRWTEAFF	TGTGCCAGCAGCTTAACTACAGGGGGCCCAAGATGGACTGAAGCTTTCTTT
many	TRBV5-1	16	TRBD2	TRBJ2-2	CASSNGLAAAGGELFF	TGCGCCAGCAGCAATGGACTAGCGGCAGCGGGCGGGGAGCTGTTTTTT
.	TRBV5-5	14	.	TRBJ1-1	CASSLFHWNTEAFF	TGTGCCAGCAGCTTGTTCCATTGGAACACTGAAGCTTTCTTT
many	TRBV5-1	15	.	TRBJ2-1	CASSFFMGSYNEQFF	TGCGCCAGCAGCTTTTTTATGGGGTCCTACAATGAGCAGTTCTTC
once	TRBV12-3/TRBV12-4	15	TRBD1	TRBJ2-1	CASSIRGTGDVEQFF	TGTGCCAGCTCCATTAGGGGGACAGGGGATGTTGAGCAGTTCTTC
many	TRBV28	14	.	TRBJ1-2	CASSPQGANYGYTF	TGTGCCAGCAGTCCACAAGGGGCTAACTATGGCTACACCTTC
.	TRBV12-3/TRBV12-4	15	.	TRBJ1-2	CASSPYPFGRVGYTF	TGTGCCAGCAGTCCATACCCGTTTGGGAGAGTGGGCTACACCTTC
.	TRBV29-1	12	.	TRBJ2-7	CSVQGEDYEQYF	TGCAGCGTACAGGGAGAAGACTACGAACAGTACTTC
.	TRBV12-3/TRBV12-4	15	.	TRBJ2-7	CASSFEGEATREQYF	TGTGCCAGCAGTTTTGAGGGGGAGGCAACCCGGGAGCAGTACTTC
.	TRBV20-1	14	.	TRBJ2-2	CSAKTRGNTGELFF	TGCAGTGCCAAGACCAGGGGAAACACCGGGGAGCTGTTTTTT
.	TRBV5-1	15	.	TRBJ1-1	CACRVENQKNTEAFF	TGCGCCTGCAGGGTCGAGAACCAAAAGAACACTGAAGCTTTCTTT
.	TRBV11-3	15	.	TRBJ1-1	CANSPNDRRQSEAFF	TGTGCCAACAGCCCTAACGACAGGAGACAGAGTGAAGCTTTCTTT
many	TRBV6-1	14	.	TRBJ1-2	CASRMRGASAGYTF	TGTGCCAGCAGGATGCGGGGGGCATCGGCTGGCTACACCTTC
.	TRBV5-1	12	.	TRBJ2-3	CAGSLLTDTRYF	TGCGCCGGCAGCTTATTGACAGATACGCGGTATTTT